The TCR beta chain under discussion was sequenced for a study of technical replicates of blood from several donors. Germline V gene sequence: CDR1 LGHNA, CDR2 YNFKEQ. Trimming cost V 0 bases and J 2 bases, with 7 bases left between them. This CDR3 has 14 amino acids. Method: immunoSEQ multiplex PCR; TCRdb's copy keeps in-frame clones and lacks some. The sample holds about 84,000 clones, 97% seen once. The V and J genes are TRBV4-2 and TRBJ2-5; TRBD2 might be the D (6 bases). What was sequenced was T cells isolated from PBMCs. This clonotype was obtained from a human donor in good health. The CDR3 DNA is TGTGCCAGCAGCCAAGATGCGGGGCAAGAGACCCAGTACTTC. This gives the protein CASSQDAGQETQYF.